The text below deals with one TCR beta chain. These data come from a study of blood T cell repertoires in COVID-19. Study information: Spain, Italy and the United States supplied samples that represented acute and convalescent COVID-19. Sample material is recorded as cDNA or gDNA derived from T cells, B-cell-depleted T cells, or PBMCs.

Per the authors' pipeline: Counts of nucleated cells, estimated from reference gene primer amplification, were obtained. Assay: immunoSEQ multiplex PCR; the TCRdb copy retains only in-frame clones and omits some. That table furnishes V, J and clone size, whereas the DNA furnished D and trimming. The sample includes 45,000 to 60,000 clones, about 89% of them seen just once. This receptor was identified in a man aged 60-69 years with active or convalescent COVID-19. Sequenced: peripheral blood.

Written as DNA, the CDR3 is TGTGCCAGCAGACTTTCAGGGACAGCGTCTTTGTACAATGAGCAGTTCTTC. Its translation: CASRLSGTASLYNEQFF. The chain uses TRBV4-2 and TRBJ2-1; 7 nucleotides match TRBD1. The V segment lost 6 bases and the J segment 4 bases; nucleotides outside the gene matches: 15. There are 17 residues in the CDR3. Per germline, CDR1 LGHNA and CDR2 YNFKEQ.